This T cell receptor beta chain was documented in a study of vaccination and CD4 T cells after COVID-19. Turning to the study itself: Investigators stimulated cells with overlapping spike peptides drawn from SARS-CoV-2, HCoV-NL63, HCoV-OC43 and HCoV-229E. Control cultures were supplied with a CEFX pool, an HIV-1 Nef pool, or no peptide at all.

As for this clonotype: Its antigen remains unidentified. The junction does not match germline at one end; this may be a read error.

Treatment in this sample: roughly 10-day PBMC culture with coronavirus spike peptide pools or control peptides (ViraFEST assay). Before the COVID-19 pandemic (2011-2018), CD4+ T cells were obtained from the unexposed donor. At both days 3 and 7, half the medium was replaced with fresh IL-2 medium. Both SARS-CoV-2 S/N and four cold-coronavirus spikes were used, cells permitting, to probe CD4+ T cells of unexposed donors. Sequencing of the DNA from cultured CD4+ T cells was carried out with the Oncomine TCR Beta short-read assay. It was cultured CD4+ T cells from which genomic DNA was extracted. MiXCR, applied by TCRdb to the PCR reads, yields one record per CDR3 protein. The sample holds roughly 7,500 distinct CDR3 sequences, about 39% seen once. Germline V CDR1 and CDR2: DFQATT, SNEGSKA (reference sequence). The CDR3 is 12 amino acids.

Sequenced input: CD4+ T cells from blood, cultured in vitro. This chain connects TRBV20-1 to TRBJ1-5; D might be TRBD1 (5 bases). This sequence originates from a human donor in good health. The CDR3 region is CGAEIGGQPQHF. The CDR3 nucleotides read TGCGGTGCTGAAATTGGGGGGCAGCCCCAGCATTTT.